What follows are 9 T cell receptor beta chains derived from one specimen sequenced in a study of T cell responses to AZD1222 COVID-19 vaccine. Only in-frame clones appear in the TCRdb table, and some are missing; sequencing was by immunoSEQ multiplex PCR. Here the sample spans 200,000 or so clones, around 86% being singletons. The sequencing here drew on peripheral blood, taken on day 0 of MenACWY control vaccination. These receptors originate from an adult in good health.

Written as DNA, the CDR3 is TGTGCCAGCAGTTTACTCCAAGGGCCGGATAGCAATCAGCCCCAGCATTTT. Translated, it gives CASSLLQGPDSNQPQHF. The chain links TRBV28 to TRBJ1-5; no clear D gene. This CDR3 region has 17 residues. Trimming shortened V by 2 bases and J by 0 bases, and 14 bases separated the two germline ends. CDR1 is MDHEN, CDR2 SYDVKM, per germline.

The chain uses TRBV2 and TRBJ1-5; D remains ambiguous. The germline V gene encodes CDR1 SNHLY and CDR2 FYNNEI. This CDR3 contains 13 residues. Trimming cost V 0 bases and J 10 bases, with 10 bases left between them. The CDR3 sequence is CASSEARGSPQHF. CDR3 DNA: TGTGCCAGCAGTGAAGCACGAGGGTCCCCCCAGCATTTT. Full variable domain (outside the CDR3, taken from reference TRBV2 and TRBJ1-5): EPEVTQTPSHQVTQMGQEVILRCVPISNHLYFYWYRQILGQKVEFLVSFYNNEISEKSEIFDDQFSVERPDGSNFTLKIRSTKLEDSAMYFCASSEARGSPQHFGDGTRLSIL.

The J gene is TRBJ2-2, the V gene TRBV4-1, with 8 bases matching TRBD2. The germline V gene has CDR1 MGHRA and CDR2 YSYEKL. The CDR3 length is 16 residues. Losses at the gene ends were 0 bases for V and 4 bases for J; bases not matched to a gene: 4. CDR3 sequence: CASSQDTGGPTGELFF. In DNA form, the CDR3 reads TGCGCCAGCAGCCAAGATACGGGGGGGCCCACCGGGGAGCTGTTTTTT.

The CDR3 is CASSPVKLQLMNTEAFF. The CDR3 coding sequence is TGTGCCAGCTCACCGGTGAAACTGCAGTTGATGAACACTGAAGCTTTCTTT. This rearrangement joins TRBV18 to TRBJ1-1; no firm D call. Trimming removed 3 bases from V and 0 bases from J, with 17 bases in between. Germline loops: CDR1 KGHSH, CDR2 LQKENI. The CDR3 length is 17 residues.

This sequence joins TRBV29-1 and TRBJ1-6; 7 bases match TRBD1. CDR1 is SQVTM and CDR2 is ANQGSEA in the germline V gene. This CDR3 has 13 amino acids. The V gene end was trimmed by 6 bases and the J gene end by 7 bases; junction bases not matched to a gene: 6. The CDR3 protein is CSVAGQENSPLHF. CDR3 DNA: TGCAGCGTCGCCGGACAGGAAAATTCACCCCTCCACTTT.

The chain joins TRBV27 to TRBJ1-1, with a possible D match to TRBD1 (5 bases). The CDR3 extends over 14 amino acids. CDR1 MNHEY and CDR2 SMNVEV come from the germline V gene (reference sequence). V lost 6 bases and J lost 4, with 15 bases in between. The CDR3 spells CASSRRGGITEAFF. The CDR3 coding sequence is TGTGCCAGCAGCCGACGGGGCGGAATCACTGAAGCTTTCTTT.

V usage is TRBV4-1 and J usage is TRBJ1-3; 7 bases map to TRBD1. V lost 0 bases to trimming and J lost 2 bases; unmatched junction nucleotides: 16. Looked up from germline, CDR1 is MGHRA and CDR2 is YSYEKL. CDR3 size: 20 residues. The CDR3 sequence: CASSQDPEGGGGNPGNTIYF. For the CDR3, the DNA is TGCGCCAGCAGCCAAGATCCAGAAGGGGGCGGTGGAAATCCTGGAAACACCATATATTTT.

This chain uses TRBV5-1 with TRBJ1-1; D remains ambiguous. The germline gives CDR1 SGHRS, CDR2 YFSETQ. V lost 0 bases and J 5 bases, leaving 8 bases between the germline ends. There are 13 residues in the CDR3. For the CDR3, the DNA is TGCGCCAGCAGCTTGGGGGCGTCTACTGAAGCTTTCTTT. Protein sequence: CASSLGASTEAFF.

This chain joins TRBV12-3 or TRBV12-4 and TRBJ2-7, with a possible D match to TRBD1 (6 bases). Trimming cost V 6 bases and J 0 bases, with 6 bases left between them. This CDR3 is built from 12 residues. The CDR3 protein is CASRGASYEQYF. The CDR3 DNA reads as TGTGCCAGCAGGGGGGCCTCCTACGAGCAGTACTTC.